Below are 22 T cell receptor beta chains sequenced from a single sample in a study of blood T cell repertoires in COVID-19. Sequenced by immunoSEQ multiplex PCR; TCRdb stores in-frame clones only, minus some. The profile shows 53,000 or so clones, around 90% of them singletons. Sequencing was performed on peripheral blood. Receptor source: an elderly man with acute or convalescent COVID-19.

The CDR3 spells CASSPSGAGAGNTIYF. The CDR3 DNA reads TGTGCCAGCTCACCAAGTGGCGCGGGGGCTGGAAACACCATATATTTT. The gene calls are TRBV18 and TRBJ1-3, with D perhaps TRBD1 (5 bases). The V gene's germline CDR1 is KGHSH and CDR2 LQKENI. This CDR3 is built from 16 residues. Trimming cost V 2 bases and J 2 bases, with 13 bases left between them.

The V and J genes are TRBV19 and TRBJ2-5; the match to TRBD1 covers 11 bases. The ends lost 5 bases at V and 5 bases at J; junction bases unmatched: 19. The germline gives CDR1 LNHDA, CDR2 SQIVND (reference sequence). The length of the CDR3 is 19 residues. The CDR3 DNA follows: TGTGCCAGTAGTTATCGCCGGATGGGGACAGGGGGGTTAGGGGAGACCCAGTACTTC. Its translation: CASSYRRMGTGGLGETQYF.

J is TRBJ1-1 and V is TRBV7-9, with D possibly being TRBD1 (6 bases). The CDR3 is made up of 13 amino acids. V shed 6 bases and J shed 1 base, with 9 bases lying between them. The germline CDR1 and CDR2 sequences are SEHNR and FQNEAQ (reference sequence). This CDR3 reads CASSIQGNTEAFF. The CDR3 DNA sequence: TGTGCCAGCAGTATACAGGGGAACACTGAAGCTTTCTTT.

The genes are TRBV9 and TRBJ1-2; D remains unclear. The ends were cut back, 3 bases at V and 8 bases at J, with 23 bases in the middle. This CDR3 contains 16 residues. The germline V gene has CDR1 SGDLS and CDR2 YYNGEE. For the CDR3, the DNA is TGTGCCAGCAGCGGAGGCCTTACGGAGATGGTTAGGGGCTACACCTTC. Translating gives CASSGGLTEMVRGYTF.

The CDR3 loop is CASSLTGIANYGYTF. Here the CDR3 DNA reads TGTGCCAGCAGTTTAACAGGGATAGCTAACTATGGCTACACCTTC. V usage is TRBV3-1 (or the pseudogene TRBV3-2) and J usage is TRBJ1-2, with D maybe TRBD1 (6 bases). CDR3 length: 15 residues. Germline CDR1 is LGHDT and CDR2 is YNNKEL (reference sequence). Trimming shortened V by 6 bases and J by 0 bases, and 14 bases separated the two germline ends.

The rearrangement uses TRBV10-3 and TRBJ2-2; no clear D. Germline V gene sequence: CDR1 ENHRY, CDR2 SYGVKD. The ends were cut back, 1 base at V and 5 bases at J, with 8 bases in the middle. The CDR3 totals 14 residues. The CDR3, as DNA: TGTGCCATCAGTGAGTACAGAGATACCGGGGAGCTGTTTTTT. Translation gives CAISEYRDTGELFF.

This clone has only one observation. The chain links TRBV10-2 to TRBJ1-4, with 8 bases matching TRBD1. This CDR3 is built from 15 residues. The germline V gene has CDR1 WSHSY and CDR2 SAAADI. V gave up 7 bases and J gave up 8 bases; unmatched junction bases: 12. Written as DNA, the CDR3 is TGCGCCAGCACCCTAAACAGGGGGTTTGGGGAAAAACTGTTTTTT. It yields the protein CASTLNRGFGEKLFF.

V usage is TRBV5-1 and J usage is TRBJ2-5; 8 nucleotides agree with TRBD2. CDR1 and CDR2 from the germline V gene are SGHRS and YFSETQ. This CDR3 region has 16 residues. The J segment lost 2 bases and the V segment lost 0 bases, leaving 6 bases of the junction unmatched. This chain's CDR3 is CASSLGPGGAQETQYF. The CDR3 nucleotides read TGCGCCAGCAGCTTGGGTCCCGGGGGGGCTCAAGAGACCCAGTACTTC.

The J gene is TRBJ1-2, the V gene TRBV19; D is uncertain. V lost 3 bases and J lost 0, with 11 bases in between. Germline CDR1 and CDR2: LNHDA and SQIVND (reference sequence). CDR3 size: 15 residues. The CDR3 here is CASSMGRSSNYGYTF. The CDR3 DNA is TGTGCCAGTAGTATGGGCAGAAGCTCTAACTATGGCTACACCTTC.

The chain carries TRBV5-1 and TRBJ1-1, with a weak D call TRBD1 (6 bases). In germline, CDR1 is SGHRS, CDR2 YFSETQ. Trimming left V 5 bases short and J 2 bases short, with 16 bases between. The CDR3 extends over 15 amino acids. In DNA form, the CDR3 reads TGCGCCAGCAGTCCTCCTGGCAGGGGAAACACTGAAGCTTTCTTT. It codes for CASSPPGRGNTEAFF.

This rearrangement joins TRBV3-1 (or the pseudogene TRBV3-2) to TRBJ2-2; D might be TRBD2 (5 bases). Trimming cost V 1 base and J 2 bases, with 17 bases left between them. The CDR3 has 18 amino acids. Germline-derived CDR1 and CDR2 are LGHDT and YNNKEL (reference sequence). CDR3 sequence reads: CASSQVWGANPNTGELFF. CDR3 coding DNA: TGTGCCAGCAGCCAAGTCTGGGGAGCGAACCCAAACACCGGGGAGCTGTTTTTT.

CDR3 sequence (DNA): TGTGCCAGCAAAAGGGACAGGAGTAATTCACCCCTCCACTTT. It specifies CASKRDRSNSPLHF. The rearrangement uses TRBV2 and TRBJ1-6; 8 bases match TRBD1. The J segment lost 6 bases and the V segment lost 7 bases, leaving 5 bases of the junction unmatched. The germline gives CDR1 SNHLY, CDR2 FYNNEI. This CDR3 region has 14 residues.

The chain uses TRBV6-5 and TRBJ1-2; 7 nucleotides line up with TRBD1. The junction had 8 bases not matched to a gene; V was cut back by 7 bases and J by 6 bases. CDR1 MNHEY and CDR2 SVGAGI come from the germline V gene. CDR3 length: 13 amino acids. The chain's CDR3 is CASNLLGTDGYTF. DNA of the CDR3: TGTGCCAGCAATCTCCTGGGGACAGATGGCTACACCTTC.

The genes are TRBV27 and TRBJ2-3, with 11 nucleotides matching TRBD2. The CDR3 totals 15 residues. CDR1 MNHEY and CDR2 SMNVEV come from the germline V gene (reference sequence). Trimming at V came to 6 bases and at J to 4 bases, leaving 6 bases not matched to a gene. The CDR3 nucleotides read TGTGCCAGCAGCTACTTAGCGGGGGGGTCAGATACGCAGTATTTT. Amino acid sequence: CASSYLAGGSDTQYF.

CDR3 DNA sequence: TGTGCCAGTAGTATAGTCCTAGTCTCAGATACGCAGTATTTT. It specifies CASSIVLVSDTQYF. The chain joins TRBV19 to TRBJ2-3; D remains unclear. CDR3 length: 14 amino acids. Trimming took 1 base from V and 4 from J, leaving 9 bases between them. Germline lookup yields CDR1 LNHDA and CDR2 SQIVND (reference sequence).

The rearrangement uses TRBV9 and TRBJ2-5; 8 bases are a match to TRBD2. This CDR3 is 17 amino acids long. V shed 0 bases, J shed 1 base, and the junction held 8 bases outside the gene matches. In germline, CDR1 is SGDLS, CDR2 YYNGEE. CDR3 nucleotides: TGTGCCAGCAGCGTAGCTCCGGGACTAGTCCTCCAAGAGACCCAGTACTTC. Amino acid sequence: CASSVAPGLVLQETQYF.

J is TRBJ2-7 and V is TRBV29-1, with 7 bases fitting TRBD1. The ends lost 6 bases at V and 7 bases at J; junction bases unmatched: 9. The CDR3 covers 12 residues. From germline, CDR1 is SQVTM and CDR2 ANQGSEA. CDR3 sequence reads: CSVTDRAGEQYF. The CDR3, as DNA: TGCAGCGTCACTGACAGGGCTGGGGAGCAGTACTTC.

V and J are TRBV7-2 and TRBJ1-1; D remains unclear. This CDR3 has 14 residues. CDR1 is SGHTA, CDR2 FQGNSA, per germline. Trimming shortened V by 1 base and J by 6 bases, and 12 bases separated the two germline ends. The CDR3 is CASSLGSGESEAFF. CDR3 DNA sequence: TGTGCCAGCAGCTTAGGATCCGGGGAATCTGAAGCTTTCTTT.

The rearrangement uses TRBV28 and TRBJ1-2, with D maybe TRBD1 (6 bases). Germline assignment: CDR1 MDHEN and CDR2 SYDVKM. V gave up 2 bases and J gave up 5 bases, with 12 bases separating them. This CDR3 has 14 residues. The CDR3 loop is CASSLHREGYGYTF. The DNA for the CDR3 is TGTGCCAGCAGTTTACACAGGGAAGGGTATGGCTACACCTTC.

The CDR3 nucleotides are TGCGCCAGCAGCGGCCGGGTACGGGACTCAATTTATAATTCACCCCTCCACTTT. Residues: CASSGRVRDSIYNSPLHF. The chain combines TRBV10-2 with TRBJ1-6, with a tentative D call TRBD1 (5 bases). V lost 6 bases and J lost 4, with 22 bases in between. Germline V gene data show CDR1 as WSHSY and CDR2 as SAAADI. This CDR3 has 18 residues.

The CDR3 coding sequence is TGCGCCAGCAGCTTGGAGGGACAGGGGTGGTCGTTCTTC. Amino acid sequence: CASSLEGQGWSFF. The chain uses TRBV5-1 and TRBJ2-1; TRBD1 matches at 10 bases. V shed 0 bases and J 15 bases; nucleotides not matched to a gene: 6. Germline lookup yields CDR1 SGHRS and CDR2 YFSETQ. The CDR3 is made up of 13 amino acids.

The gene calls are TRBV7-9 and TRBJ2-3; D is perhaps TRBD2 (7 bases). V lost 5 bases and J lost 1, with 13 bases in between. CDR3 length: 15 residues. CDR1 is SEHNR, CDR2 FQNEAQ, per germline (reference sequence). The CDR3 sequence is CASSTGGGGTDTQYF. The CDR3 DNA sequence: TGTGCCAGCAGCACCGGAGGGGGGGGCACAGATACGCAGTATTTT.